Sequencing of this T cell receptor beta chain was carried out in a study of shared clonotypes between healthy human individuals. Produced via immunoSEQ multiplex PCR; TCRdb's table is partial and in-frame only. This table holds 1.4 million to 1.5 million clones, roughly 96% found once. V was pared by 1 base and J by 0 bases, with 5 bases of the junction left unmatched. This CDR3 contains 18 residues. Germline V gene data show CDR1 as SGHRS and CDR2 as YFSETQ. The sample was naive CD4+ T cells sorted from blood. Subset in this sample: CD45RA+ positively selected. This TCR came from a man aged 30 to 45 in good health. V is TRBV5-1 and J is TRBJ2-6; TRBD1 matches 9 bases. CDR3 DNA: TGCGCCAGCAGCTTGCCACAGGGGGCTGACTCTGGGGCCAACGTCCTGACTTTC. Encoded protein: CASSLPQGADSGANVLTF.